Presented here are 16 T cell receptor beta chains from one specimen sequenced in a study of cytomegalovirus exposure and HLA in healthy donors. 60 Vbeta and 13 Jbeta primers were used in PCR. Libraries were prepared by immunoSEQ multiplex PCR; TCRdb keeps only in-frame clonotypes and omits some of them. The table shows under 200,000 clones, with 55% to 65% occurring only once. Sequencing input: PBMCs. The receptors stem from a man between 35 and 55 years old in good health and CMV-seronegative.

This chain uses TRBV19 with TRBJ1-5; 10 positions match TRBD1. The length of the CDR3 is 16 residues. Germline values: CDR1 LNHDA, CDR2 SQIVND (reference sequence). Trimming at V came to 6 bases and at J to 2 bases, leaving 7 bases not matched to a gene. This chain's CDR3 is CASRSTGGPGNQPQHF. The DNA of the CDR3 is TGTGCCAGTAGATCGACAGGGGGCCCCGGCAATCAGCCCCAGCATTTT.

This clone occurred a few times. The rearrangement links TRBV10-3 to TRBJ2-5; 7 bases map to TRBD2. CDR1 and CDR2 from the germline V gene are ENHRY and SYGVKD. V dropped 6 bases and J dropped 2; count of bases not matched to a gene: 12. CDR3 size: 16 residues. CDR3 nucleotides: TGTGCCATCAGCGACCACTCACTAGCGTTACAAGAGACCCAGTACTTC. It specifies CAISDHSLALQETQYF.

The chain combines TRBV11-2 with TRBJ2-3; TRBD2 agrees at 7 bases. CDR1 and CDR2 from the germline V gene are SGHAT and FQNNGV. The CDR3 is 14 amino acids. The J segment lost 1 base and the V segment lost 2 bases, leaving 0 bases of the junction unmatched. The CDR3 reads CASSLTSGTDTQYF. The CDR3 DNA reads TGTGCCAGCAGCTTAACTAGCGGCACAGATACGCAGTATTTT. Full variable domain (remainder filled in from reference TRBV11-2 and TRBJ2-3): EAGVAQSPRYKIIEKRQSVAFWCNPISGHATLYWYQQILGQGPKLLIQFQNNGVVDDSQLPKDRFSAERLKGVDSTLKIQPAKLEDSAVYLCASSLTSGTDTQYFGPGTRLTVL.

J is TRBJ2-7 and V is TRBV5-1; 7 bases match TRBD2. CDR3 length equals 21 residues. Per germline, CDR1 SGHRS and CDR2 YFSETQ. Trimming at V came to 4 bases and at J to 2 bases, leaving 27 bases not matched to a gene. CDR3 region: CASSLRGGGGTNEARAYEQYF. The DNA for the CDR3 is TGCGCCAGCAGCCTCCGGGGTGGTGGGGGGACTAATGAAGCTAGAGCCTACGAGCAGTACTTC.

This clone was detected a few times. This sequence joins TRBV27 and TRBJ2-1; no clear D. Trimming cost V 3 bases and J 2 bases, with 11 bases left between them. CDR3 length: 15 residues. CDR1 and CDR2 from the germline V gene are MNHEY and SMNVEV (reference sequence). CDR3 in amino acids: CASSLGFDPYNEQFF. For the CDR3, the DNA is TGTGCCAGCAGTTTGGGCTTCGATCCCTACAATGAGCAGTTCTTC.

The chain has TRBV9 and TRBJ1-2; 8 nucleotides align to TRBD1. The CDR3 consists of 18 residues. V shed 4 bases and J 3 bases; nucleotides not matched to a gene: 17. CDR1 is SGDLS and CDR2 is YYNGEE in the germline V gene. For the CDR3, the DNA is TGTGCCAGCAGCCAAAGGGAACAGGGGGATCTCACCTACTATGGCTACACCTTC. This gives the protein CASSQREQGDLTYYGYTF.

The J gene is TRBJ1-1, the V gene TRBV14; the match to TRBD1 covers 12 bases. This CDR3 has 19 amino acids. CDR1 and CDR2 from the germline V gene are SGHDN and FVKESK. The V segment lost 0 bases and the J segment 1 base; nucleotides outside the gene matches: 9. The CDR3, as DNA: TGTGCCAGCAGCCAAGATTGGGGACAGGGGGCCGGGGGGAACACTGAAGCTTTCTTT. Its translation: CASSQDWGQGAGGNTEAFF.

The chain uses TRBV27 and TRBJ2-3, with D maybe TRBD2 (5 bases). The germline V and J ends were trimmed by 1 base and 4 bases, with 12 bases remaining between them. This CDR3 spans 15 amino acids. The germline gives CDR1 MNHEY, CDR2 SMNVEV (reference sequence). CDR3 sequence reads: CASSLLGMRADTQYF. Here the CDR3 DNA reads TGTGCCAGCAGTTTATTGGGGATGCGGGCAGATACGCAGTATTTT.

The table lists this clone with a few counts. The CDR3 reads CASFSPQGGGGEKLFF. The CDR3 DNA sequence: TGTGCCAGTTTTTCCCCTCAAGGAGGGGGCGGTGAAAAACTGTTTTTT. V gene TRBV18 combines with J gene TRBJ1-4; TRBD1 matches 7 bases. Losses at the gene ends were 9 bases for V and 7 bases for J; bases not matched to a gene: 17. Germline loops: CDR1 KGHSH, CDR2 LQKENI. This CDR3 is 16 amino acids long.

The rearrangement joins TRBV7-9 to TRBJ1-2, with 7 bases lining up with TRBD1. The germline V gene encodes CDR1 SEHNR and CDR2 FQNEAQ (reference sequence). V shed 5 bases, J shed 4 bases, and the junction held 10 bases outside the gene matches. CDR3 length: 15 amino acids. This chain's CDR3 is CASSLIGTDLYGYTF. CDR3 sequence (DNA): TGTGCCAGCAGCCTTATCGGGACAGATCTCTATGGCTACACCTTC.

V gene TRBV19 combines with J gene TRBJ1-5; maybe TRBD1 (6 bases). This CDR3 has 13 amino acids. V lost 3 bases and J lost 8, with 11 bases in between. CDR1 is LNHDA and CDR2 is SQIVND in the germline V gene (reference sequence). This chain's CDR3 is CASSIGGLEPQHF. Here the CDR3 DNA reads TGTGCCAGTAGTATTGGGGGCTTAGAGCCCCAGCATTTT.

V gene TRBV19 combines with J gene TRBJ1-2, with 10 positions matching TRBD1. V dropped 4 bases and J dropped 1; count of bases not matched to a gene: 3. The CDR3 is made up of 15 amino acids. Germline CDR1 and CDR2: LNHDA and SQIVND (reference sequence). The CDR3 DNA reads as TGTGCCAGTAGTACCAGGGACAGGGGTAACTATGGCTACACCTTC. Residues: CASSTRDRGNYGYTF. Combining the CDR3 with reference TRBV19 and TRBJ1-2 gives the whole variable domain DGGITQSPKYLFRKEGQNVTLSCEQNLNHDAMYWYRQDPGQGLRLIYYSQIVNDFQKGDIAEGYSVSREKKESFPLTVTSAQKNPTAFYLCASSTRDRGNYGYTFGSGTRLTVV.

This chain connects TRBV6-1 to TRBJ1-2; D not resolved. Germline lookup yields CDR1 MNHNS and CDR2 SASEGT. Trimming pared 0 bases from V and 7 bases from J, leaving 9 bases between. The CDR3 length is 13 residues. CDR3 sequence: CASSEAIRGGYTF. Here the CDR3 DNA reads TGTGCCAGCAGTGAAGCGATCCGGGGTGGCTACACCTTC.

This clone has more than one count but fewer than ten. The J gene is TRBJ2-1, the V gene TRBV30; 7 bases line up with TRBD2. The junction had 19 bases not matched to a gene; V was cut back by 4 bases and J by 7 bases. The CDR3 totals 17 residues. Germline-derived CDR1 and CDR2 are GTSNPN and SVGIG (reference sequence). CDR3 in DNA: TGTGCCTGGACCGTCCATCGGGCTAGCGGTCTCAGGAATGAGCAGTTCTTC. It codes for CAWTVHRASGLRNEQFF.

The chain recombines TRBV14 with TRBJ1-4; D is ambiguous. This CDR3 spans 13 amino acids. Trimming removed 4 bases from V and 5 bases from J, with 8 bases in between. Germline V lookup: CDR1 SGHDN, CDR2 FVKESK. CDR3 bases: TGTGCCAGCAGCCGGCAGGCGAATGAAAAACTGTTTTTT. Translating it yields CASSRQANEKLFF.

This clone showed up just a few times. This chain uses TRBV19 with TRBJ1-6; D might be TRBD1 (5 bases). The V and J ends lost 1 base and 7 bases respectively, with 8 bases between them. From germline, CDR1 is LNHDA and CDR2 SQIVND (reference sequence). The CDR3 spans 14 residues. The CDR3 spells CASSIGQKNSPLHF. DNA for the CDR3: TGTGCCAGTAGTATAGGACAGAAAAATTCACCCCTCCACTTT.